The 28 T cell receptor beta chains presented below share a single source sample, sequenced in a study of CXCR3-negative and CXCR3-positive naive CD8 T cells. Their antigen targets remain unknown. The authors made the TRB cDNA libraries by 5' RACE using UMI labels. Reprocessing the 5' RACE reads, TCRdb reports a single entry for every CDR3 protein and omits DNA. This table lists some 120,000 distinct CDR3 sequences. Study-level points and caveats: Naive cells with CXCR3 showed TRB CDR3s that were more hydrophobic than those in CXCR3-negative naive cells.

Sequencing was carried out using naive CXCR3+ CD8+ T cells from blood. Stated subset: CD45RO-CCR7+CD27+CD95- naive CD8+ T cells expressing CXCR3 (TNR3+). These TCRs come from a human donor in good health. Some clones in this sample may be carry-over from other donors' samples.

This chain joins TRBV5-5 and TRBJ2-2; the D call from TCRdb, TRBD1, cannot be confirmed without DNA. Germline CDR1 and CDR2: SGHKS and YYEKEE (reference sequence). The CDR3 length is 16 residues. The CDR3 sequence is CASSARTGLLTGELFF.

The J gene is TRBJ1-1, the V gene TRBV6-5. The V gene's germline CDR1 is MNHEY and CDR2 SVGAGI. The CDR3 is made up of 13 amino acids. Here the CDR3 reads CASSQRPYTEAFF.

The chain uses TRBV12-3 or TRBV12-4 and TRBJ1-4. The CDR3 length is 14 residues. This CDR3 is CASSFPDVDEKLFF.

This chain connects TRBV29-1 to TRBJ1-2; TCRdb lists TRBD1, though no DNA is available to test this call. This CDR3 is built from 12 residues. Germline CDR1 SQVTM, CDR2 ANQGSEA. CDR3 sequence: CSVEIGAYGYTF.

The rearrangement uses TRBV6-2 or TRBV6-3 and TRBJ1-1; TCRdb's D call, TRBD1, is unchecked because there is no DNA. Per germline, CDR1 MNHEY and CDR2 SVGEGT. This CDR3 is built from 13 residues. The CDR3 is CASRTGVYTEAFF.

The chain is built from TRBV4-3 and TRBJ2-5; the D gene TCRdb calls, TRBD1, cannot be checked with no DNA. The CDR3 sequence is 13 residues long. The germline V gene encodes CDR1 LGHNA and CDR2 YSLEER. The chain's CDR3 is CASSQQGAETQYF.

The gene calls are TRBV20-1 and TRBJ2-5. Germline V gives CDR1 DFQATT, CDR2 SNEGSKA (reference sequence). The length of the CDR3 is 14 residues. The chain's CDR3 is CSARDRLTQETQYF.

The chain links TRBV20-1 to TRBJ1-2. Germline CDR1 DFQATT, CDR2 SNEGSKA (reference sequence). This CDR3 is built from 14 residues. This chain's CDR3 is CSARVRDLGYGYTF.

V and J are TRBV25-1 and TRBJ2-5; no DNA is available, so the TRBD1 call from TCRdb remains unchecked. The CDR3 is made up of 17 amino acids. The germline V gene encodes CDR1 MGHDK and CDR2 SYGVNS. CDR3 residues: CASSKWTGRVFEETQYF.

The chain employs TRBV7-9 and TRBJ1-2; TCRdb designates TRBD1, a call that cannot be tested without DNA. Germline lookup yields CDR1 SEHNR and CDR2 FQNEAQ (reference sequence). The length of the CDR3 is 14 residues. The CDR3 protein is CASSLGQTTNGYTF. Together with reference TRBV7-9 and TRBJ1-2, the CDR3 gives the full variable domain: DTGVSQNPRHKITKRGQNVTFRCDPISEHNRLYWYRQTLGQGPEFLTYFQNEAQLEKSRLLSDRFSAERPKGSFSTLEIQRTEQGDSAMYLCASSLGQTTNGYTFGSGTRLTVV.

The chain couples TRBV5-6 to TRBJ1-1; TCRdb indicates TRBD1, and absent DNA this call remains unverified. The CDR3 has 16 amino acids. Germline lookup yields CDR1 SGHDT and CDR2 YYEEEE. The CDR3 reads CASSFGTGGGRPEAFF.

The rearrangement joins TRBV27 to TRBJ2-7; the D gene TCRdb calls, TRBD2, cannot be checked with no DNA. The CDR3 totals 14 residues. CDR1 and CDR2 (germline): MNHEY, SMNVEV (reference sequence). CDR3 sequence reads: CASSLGDYLGEQYF.

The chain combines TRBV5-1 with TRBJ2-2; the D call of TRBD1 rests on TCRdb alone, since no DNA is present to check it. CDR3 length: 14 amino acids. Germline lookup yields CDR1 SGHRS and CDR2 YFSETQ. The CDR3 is CASSLNRETGELFF.

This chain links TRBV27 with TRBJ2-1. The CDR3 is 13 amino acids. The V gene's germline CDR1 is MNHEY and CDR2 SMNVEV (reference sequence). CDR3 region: CASSLSTYNEQFF.

CDR3: CSVEVGDRNTGELFF. The chain links TRBV29-1 to TRBJ2-2; TCRdb picks TRBD1, but there is no DNA to check that call. CDR3 length equals 15 residues. CDR1 is SQVTM and CDR2 is ANQGSEA in the germline V gene.

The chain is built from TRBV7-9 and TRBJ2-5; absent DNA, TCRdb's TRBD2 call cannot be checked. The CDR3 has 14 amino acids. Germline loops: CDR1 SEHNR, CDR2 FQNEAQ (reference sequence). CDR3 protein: CASSGATHQETQYF.

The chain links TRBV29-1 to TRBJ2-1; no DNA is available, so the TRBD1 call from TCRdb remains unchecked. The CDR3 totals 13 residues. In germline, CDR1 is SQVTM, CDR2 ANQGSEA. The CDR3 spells CSVEGQGYNEQFF.

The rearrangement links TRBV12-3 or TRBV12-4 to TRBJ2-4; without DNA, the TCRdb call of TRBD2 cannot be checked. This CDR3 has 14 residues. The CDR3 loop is CASSEDLAKNIQYF.

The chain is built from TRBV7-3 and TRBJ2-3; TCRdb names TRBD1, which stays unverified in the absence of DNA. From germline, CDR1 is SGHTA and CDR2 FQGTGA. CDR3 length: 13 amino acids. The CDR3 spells CASSYGGIDTQYF.

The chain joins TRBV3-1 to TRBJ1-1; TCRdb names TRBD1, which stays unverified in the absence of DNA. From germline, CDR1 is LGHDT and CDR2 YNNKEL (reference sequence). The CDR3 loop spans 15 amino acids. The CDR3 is CASSHASGGNAEAFF.

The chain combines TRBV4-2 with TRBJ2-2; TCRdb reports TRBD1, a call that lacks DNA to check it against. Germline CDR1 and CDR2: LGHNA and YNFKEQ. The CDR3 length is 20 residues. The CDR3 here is CASSQVFLMRTGGHTGELFF.

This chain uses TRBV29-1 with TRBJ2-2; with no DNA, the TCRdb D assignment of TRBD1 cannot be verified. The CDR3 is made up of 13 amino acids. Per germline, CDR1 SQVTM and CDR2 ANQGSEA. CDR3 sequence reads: CSVGTGEAGELFF.

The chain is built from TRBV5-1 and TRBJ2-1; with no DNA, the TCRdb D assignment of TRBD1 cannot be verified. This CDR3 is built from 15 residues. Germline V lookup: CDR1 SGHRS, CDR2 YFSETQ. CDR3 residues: CASSVDGGAYNEQFF.

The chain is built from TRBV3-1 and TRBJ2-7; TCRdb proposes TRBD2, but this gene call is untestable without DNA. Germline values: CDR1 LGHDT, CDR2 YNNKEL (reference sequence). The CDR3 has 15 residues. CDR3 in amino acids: CASSGMDGRGYEQYF.

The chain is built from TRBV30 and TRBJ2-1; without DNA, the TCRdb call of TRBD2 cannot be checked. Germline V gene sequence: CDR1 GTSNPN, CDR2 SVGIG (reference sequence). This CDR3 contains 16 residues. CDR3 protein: CAWSGPLAGANNEQFF. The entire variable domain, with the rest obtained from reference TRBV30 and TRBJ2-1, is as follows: SQTIHQWPATLVQPVGSPLSLECTVEGTSNPNLYWYRQAAGRGLQLLFYSVGIGQISSEVPQNLSASRPQDRQFILSSKKLLLSDSGFYLCAWSGPLAGANNEQFFGPGTRLTVL.

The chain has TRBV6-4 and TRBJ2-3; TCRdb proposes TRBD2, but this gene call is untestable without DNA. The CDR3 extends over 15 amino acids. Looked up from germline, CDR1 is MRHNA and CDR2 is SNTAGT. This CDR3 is CASSDQGLGTDTQYF.

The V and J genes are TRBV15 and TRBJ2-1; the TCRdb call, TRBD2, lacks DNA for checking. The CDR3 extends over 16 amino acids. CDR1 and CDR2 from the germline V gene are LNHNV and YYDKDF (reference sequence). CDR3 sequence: CATSSTLAGGNNEQFF.

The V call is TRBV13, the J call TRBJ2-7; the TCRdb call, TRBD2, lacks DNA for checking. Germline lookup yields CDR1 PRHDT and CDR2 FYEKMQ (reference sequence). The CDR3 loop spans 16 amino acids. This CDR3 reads CASSPGTSGPSYEQYF.